Below, one TCR beta chain is given with its context. These data originate in a study of blood T cell dynamics during melanoma immunotherapy. Time point specified: week 3, after first cycle of checkpoint inhibitor. Sequenced by immunoSEQ multiplex PCR; TCRdb stores in-frame clones only, minus some. The repertoire includes over 10,000 clones, around 90% of them detected once, and less than 0.2% sits in the top ten. Germline V gene data show CDR1 as MNHEY and CDR2 as SMNVEV (reference sequence). The CDR3 is made up of 13 amino acids. V was cut by 5 bases and J by 4 bases, with 11 bases left in between. This receptor was taken from a human donor with melanoma. The source was effector memory CD8+ T cells from blood, collected from a patient treated with checkpoint blockade. The V call is TRBV27, the J call TRBJ1-2; D uncertain. CDR3: CASSPTFGYGYTF. CDR3 nucleotides: TGTGCCAGCAGTCCAACATTTGGCTATGGCTACACCTTC.